The 17 T cell receptor beta chains below come from one sample, sequenced in a study of cytomegalovirus exposure and HLA in healthy donors. The data were produced by immunoSEQ multiplex PCR, yet TCRdb's version contains in-frame clones alone and is incomplete. The data hold about 280,000 clones, with around 89% observed a single time. The source material was PBMCs. These receptors were taken from a woman aged 18-29 years in good health and CMV-seronegative.

The rearrangement uses TRBV29-1 and TRBJ1-2, with 7 bases lining up with TRBD1. CDR1 SQVTM and CDR2 ANQGSEA come from the germline V gene. This CDR3 has 15 residues. With V trimmed by 7 bases and J by 2 bases, 13 bases remained unmatched. CDR3 region: CSELRFLGQNYGYTF. CDR3 nucleotide sequence: TGCAGCGAGCTACGGTTTCTGGGACAGAACTATGGCTACACCTTC.

The chain uses TRBV28 and TRBJ2-5; 8 nucleotides match TRBD1. Germline V gene lookup returns CDR1 MDHEN and CDR2 SYDVKM. Trimming at V came to 7 bases and at J to 4 bases, leaving 17 bases not matched to a gene. The CDR3 is 17 amino acids. As DNA, the CDR3 is TGTGCCAGCACTTCTAGGGGGACAGGTTTGTTCGGAGAGACCCAGTACTTC. This sequence encodes CASTSRGTGLFGETQYF.

This chain uses TRBV6-1 with TRBJ1-1; D unclear. V lost 6 bases and J lost 10, with 15 bases in between. Germline CDR1 MNHNS, CDR2 SASEGT. The CDR3 length is 12 residues. The CDR3: CASSATSRLAFF. The CDR3 DNA reads as TGTGCCAGCAGCGCGACATCTCGCCTAGCTTTCTTT.

The V and J genes are TRBV19 and TRBJ2-7, with a possible D match to TRBD1 (7 bases). CDR1 LNHDA and CDR2 SQIVND come from the germline V gene (reference sequence). Trimming shortened V by 8 bases and J by 2 bases, and 19 bases separated the two germline ends. The CDR3 runs 15 residues. The CDR3 is CASRKIPGGPYEQYF. CDR3 in DNA: TGTGCCAGTCGTAAAATCCCAGGGGGGCCCTACGAGCAGTACTTC.

The chain carries TRBV6-5 and TRBJ2-1, with D possibly TRBD2 on 6 matching bases. Trimming shortened V by 5 bases and J by 5 bases, and 16 bases separated the two germline ends. CDR1 is MNHEY, CDR2 SVGAGI, per germline. The CDR3 is 15 residues long. As DNA, the CDR3 is TGTGCCAGCAGTCCCCTAGCGCTTCGAAACAATGAGCAGTTCTTC. Protein: CASSPLALRNNEQFF.

The J gene is TRBJ1-5, the V gene TRBV19, with a tentative D call TRBD1 (6 bases). Germline-derived CDR1 and CDR2 are LNHDA and SQIVND (reference sequence). CDR3 length: 18 amino acids. Trimming pared 2 bases from V and 6 bases from J, leaving 23 bases between. Written as DNA, the CDR3 is TGTGCCAGTAGTATACGGTACAGGGCAGATTTTCGTATTCAGCCCCAGCATTTT. This gives the protein CASSIRYRADFRIQPQHF.

The chain employs TRBV28 and TRBJ2-1, with 11 bases that match TRBD2. In germline, CDR1 is MDHEN, CDR2 SYDVKM. The CDR3 has 16 residues. V was clipped by 8 bases and J by 4 bases; unmatched bases: 10. For the CDR3, the DNA is TGTGCCAGCTGTATACCCGCTAGCGGGGGGTACAATGAGCAGTTCTTC. This sequence encodes CASCIPASGGYNEQFF.

The chain has TRBV28 and TRBJ2-7; D remains unclear. V was clipped by 4 bases and J by 5 bases, with 6 bases between them. This CDR3 contains 11 residues. The germline V gene has CDR1 MDHEN and CDR2 SYDVKM. CDR3 in amino acids: CASSSTHEQYF. The CDR3 coding sequence is TGTGCCAGCAGTTCTACGCACGAGCAGTACTTC.

The chain carries TRBV23-1 and TRBJ1-3; TRBD1 aligns across 8 bases. TRBV23-1 is treated as an ORF (open reading frame) with a function not yet certain. V gave up 2 bases and J gave up 0 bases; unmatched junction bases: 3. The CDR3 is made up of 16 amino acids. CDR3 in amino acids: CASSQDRGHSGNTIYF. In nucleotides, the CDR3 is TGCGCCAGCAGTCAAGACAGGGGCCACTCTGGAAACACCATATATTTT.

V gene TRBV10-3 combines with J gene TRBJ2-7; 9 bases agree with TRBD2. CDR3 length: 15 residues. J was trimmed by 0 bases and V by 5 bases; bases with no gene match: 5. From germline, CDR1 is ENHRY and CDR2 SYGVKD. The CDR3 bases are TGTGCCATCAGTAATAGCGGGGGAAGCTCCTACGAGCAGTACTTC. Translation: CAISNSGGSSYEQYF.

The gene calls are TRBV11-2 and TRBJ1-1; TRBD1 might be the D (5 bases). V lost 2 bases to trimming and J lost 3 bases, with 10 bases between them. Germline assignment: CDR1 SGHAT and CDR2 FQNNGV. This CDR3 has 14 residues. In DNA, the CDR3 is TGTGCCAGCAGCTTAAATGGGGGGTACACTGAAGCTTTCTTT. Encoded protein: CASSLNGGYTEAFF.

The chain links TRBV10-2 to TRBJ2-3; the match to TRBD2 covers 9 bases. CDR3 length: 19 amino acids. Trimming at V came to 4 bases and at J to 0 bases, leaving 14 bases not matched to a gene. Looked up from germline, CDR1 is WSHSY and CDR2 is SAAADI. CDR3 protein: CASSARLAGEYSSTDTQYF. CDR3 bases: TGCGCCAGCAGTGCGAGGTTAGCGGGGGAATACAGTAGCACAGATACGCAGTATTTT.

The CDR3 DNA sequence: TGTGCCAGCAGCTTGGCAGGGGGCTTAAACGAGCAGTACTTC. Its protein product is CASSLAGGLNEQYF. This chain joins TRBV9 and TRBJ2-7; 8 positions match TRBD1. V lost 4 bases and J lost 5; bases outside the gene matches: 8. The CDR3 has 14 residues. Germline-derived CDR1 and CDR2 are SGDLS and YYNGEE.

About this clone itself: The sample has other DNA sequences that encode this CDR3 too. The V call is TRBV19, the J call TRBJ2-3; tentative D call: TRBD2 (6 bases). This CDR3 has 15 amino acids. The V gene lost 2 bases and the J gene lost 3 bases, with 12 bases spanning the gap. Germline assignment: CDR1 LNHDA and CDR2 SQIVND (reference sequence). CDR3 region: CASSITGSSTDTQYF. The CDR3, as DNA: TGTGCCAGTAGTATAACCGGGAGTTCGACAGATACGCAGTATTTT. Full variable domain (remainder filled in from reference TRBV19 and TRBJ2-3): DGGITQSPKYLFRKEGQNVTLSCEQNLNHDAMYWYRQDPGQGLRLIYYSQIVNDFQKGDIAEGYSVSREKKESFPLTVTSAQKNPTAFYLCASSITGSSTDTQYFGPGTRLTVL.

In regard to this clone: This same CDR3 is encoded by further DNA sequences in the sample. The J gene is TRBJ2-1, the V gene TRBV27; 7 bases align to TRBD1. The CDR3 totals 14 residues. The V segment lost 5 bases and the J segment 6 bases; nucleotides outside the gene matches: 7. CDR1 MNHEY and CDR2 SMNVEV come from the germline V gene (reference sequence). CDR3 DNA sequence: TGTGCCAGCAGTCCAAGACAGGGTGGCAATGAGCAGTTCTTC. Its translation is CASSPRQGGNEQFF.

In DNA form, the CDR3 reads TGTGCCAGCAGCGGATTGTGTTTATCTAGAAAACTAACAGGGGTCGTCGGTCTGGCTGAAGCTTTCTTT. Translation gives CASSGLCLSRKLTGVVGLAEAFF. The rearrangement links TRBV9 to TRBJ1-1; TRBD1 matches 7 bases. Germline trimming cut 3 bases from V and 6 bases from J; bases unmatched to any gene: 35. This CDR3 is built from 23 residues. The germline CDR1 and CDR2 sequences are SGDLS and YYNGEE.

On this clone itself: Other nucleotide sequences from this sample produce the same CDR3. The chain links TRBV7-2 to TRBJ1-5, with D uncertain. CDR3 size: 13 residues. V was trimmed by 1 base and J by 4 bases, leaving 5 bases between them. Germline V CDR1 and CDR2: SGHTA, FQGNSA. CDR3 amino acids: CASSLGQNQPQHF. The CDR3 DNA reads as TGTGCCAGCAGCTTAGGCCAGAATCAGCCCCAGCATTTT.